This T cell receptor (delta chain) was recovered during a study of Vδ1+ human thymocytes. General study findings and limits: Thymic TRG and TRD repertoires appeared highly polyclonal. Unlike peripheral blood Vdelta1+ controls, thymic delta-chain sequences included roughly 22% Vdelta2 and few Vdelta3. TRG sequences recurred across donors, whereas TRD sequences stayed essentially private.

This clone was seen a few times. The antigen remains unidentified. In the same sample, other DNA sequences code for this CDR3. Looked up from germline, CDR1 is TSWWSYY and CDR2 is QGS. The V gene lost 2 bases and the J gene lost 0 bases, with 16 bases spanning the gap. CDR3 length: 17 amino acids. Sequences come from RNA converted to cDNA by reverse transcription. The CDR3 regions were amplified by multiplex PCR from V-gene primers to a constant-region primer. TCRdb ran CATT on the multiplex PCR reads. The repertoire has under 25,000 delta-chain clones, approximately 30% of them found once; the top ten carry roughly 1.6%. The sorted cells were CD3+ Vdelta1+ Vdelta2- thymocytes from alphabeta-depleted thymus. Vdelta1+ thymocyte sorts reached between about 96% and 99.6% purity.

The sequenced sample consisted of Vdelta1+ gamma-delta thymocytes from the thymus. Subset meaning: FACS-sorted CD3+ TCRalphabeta- TCRVdelta1+ TCRVdelta2- thymocytes. The sequence was obtained from a boy less than two years old who had congenital heart surgery. The gene calls are TRDV1 and TRDJ1, with D hard to call. The CDR3: CALGEGQYRSYTDKLIF. In DNA form, the CDR3 reads TGTGCTCTTGGGGAAGGACAGTACCGCTCGTACACCGATAAACTCATCTTT.